The 4 T cell receptor beta chains presented below share a single source sample, sequenced in a study of control samples from healthy donors and cancer patients. Sequencing used immunoSEQ multiplex PCR; TCRdb keeps in-frame clones, though not all of them. The sample contains 150,000 or so clones, roughly 92% of which appear only once. Source material: blood. All receptors come from a man aged 40-49 years in good health.

This clone was found once. The chain carries TRBV5-4 and TRBJ2-3, with D unclear. The CDR3 consists of 14 residues. V was trimmed by 4 bases and J by 1 base, leaving 10 bases between them. The germline V gene encodes CDR1 SGHNT and CDR2 YYREEE (reference sequence). The CDR3, as DNA: TGTGCCAGCAGCCGCTTGGGCCGCACAGATACGCAGTATTTT. Translating gives CASSRLGRTDTQYF.

The chain links TRBV19 to TRBJ2-1; 11 bases line up with TRBD2. There are 13 residues in the CDR3. Germline CDR1 LNHDA, CDR2 SQIVND (reference sequence). The J segment lost 10 bases and the V segment lost 3 bases, leaving 2 bases of the junction unmatched. The CDR3 loop is CASSISSGGEQFF. The CDR3 DNA reads as TGTGCCAGTAGTATTTCTAGCGGGGGGGAGCAGTTCTTC.

The chain uses TRBV11-2 and TRBJ1-1; maybe TRBD1 (5 bases). The germline V gene has CDR1 SGHAT and CDR2 FQNNGV. V was clipped by 5 bases and J by 4 bases, with 20 bases between them. This CDR3 is built from 16 residues. This CDR3 reads CASSPNLQAQTTEAFF. CDR3 bases: TGTGCCAGCAGCCCTAACCTACAGGCCCAAACCACTGAAGCTTTCTTT.

This chain links TRBV13 with TRBJ2-3; weak D call: TRBD1 (6 bases). The CDR3 runs to 14 residues. Germline assignment: CDR1 PRHDT and CDR2 FYEKMQ (reference sequence). V was clipped by 5 bases and J by 4 bases, with 13 bases between them. In DNA, the CDR3 is TGTGCCAGCAGCACGGACAGCCCGTCAGATACGCAGTATTTT. Translating it yields CASSTDSPSDTQYF.